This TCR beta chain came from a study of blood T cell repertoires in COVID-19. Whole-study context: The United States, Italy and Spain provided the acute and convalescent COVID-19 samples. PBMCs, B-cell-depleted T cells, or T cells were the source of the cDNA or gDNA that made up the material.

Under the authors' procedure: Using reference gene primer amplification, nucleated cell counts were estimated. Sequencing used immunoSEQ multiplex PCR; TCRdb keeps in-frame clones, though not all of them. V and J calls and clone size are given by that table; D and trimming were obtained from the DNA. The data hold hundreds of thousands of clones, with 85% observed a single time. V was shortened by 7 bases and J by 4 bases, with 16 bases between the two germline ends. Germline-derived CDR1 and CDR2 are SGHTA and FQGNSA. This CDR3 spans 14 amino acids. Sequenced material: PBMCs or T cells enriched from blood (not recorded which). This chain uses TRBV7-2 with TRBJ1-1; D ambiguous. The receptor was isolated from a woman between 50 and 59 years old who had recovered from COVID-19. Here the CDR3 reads CASNPQAIGTEAFF. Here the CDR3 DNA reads TGTGCCAGCAACCCCCAGGCCATCGGCACTGAAGCTTTCTTT.